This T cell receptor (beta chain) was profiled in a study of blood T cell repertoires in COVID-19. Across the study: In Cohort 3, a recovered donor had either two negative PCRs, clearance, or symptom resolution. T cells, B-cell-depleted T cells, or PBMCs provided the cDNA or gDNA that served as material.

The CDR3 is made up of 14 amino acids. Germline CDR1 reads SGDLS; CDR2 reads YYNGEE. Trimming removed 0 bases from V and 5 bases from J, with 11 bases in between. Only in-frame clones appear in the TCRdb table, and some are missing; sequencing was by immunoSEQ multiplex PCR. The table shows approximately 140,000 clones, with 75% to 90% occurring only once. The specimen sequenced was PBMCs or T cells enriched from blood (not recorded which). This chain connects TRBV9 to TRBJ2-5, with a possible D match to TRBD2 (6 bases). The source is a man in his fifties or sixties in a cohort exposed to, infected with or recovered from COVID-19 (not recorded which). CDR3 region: CASSVGRALETQYF. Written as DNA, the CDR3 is TGTGCCAGCAGCGTAGGGAGGGCGCTCGAGACCCAGTACTTC.